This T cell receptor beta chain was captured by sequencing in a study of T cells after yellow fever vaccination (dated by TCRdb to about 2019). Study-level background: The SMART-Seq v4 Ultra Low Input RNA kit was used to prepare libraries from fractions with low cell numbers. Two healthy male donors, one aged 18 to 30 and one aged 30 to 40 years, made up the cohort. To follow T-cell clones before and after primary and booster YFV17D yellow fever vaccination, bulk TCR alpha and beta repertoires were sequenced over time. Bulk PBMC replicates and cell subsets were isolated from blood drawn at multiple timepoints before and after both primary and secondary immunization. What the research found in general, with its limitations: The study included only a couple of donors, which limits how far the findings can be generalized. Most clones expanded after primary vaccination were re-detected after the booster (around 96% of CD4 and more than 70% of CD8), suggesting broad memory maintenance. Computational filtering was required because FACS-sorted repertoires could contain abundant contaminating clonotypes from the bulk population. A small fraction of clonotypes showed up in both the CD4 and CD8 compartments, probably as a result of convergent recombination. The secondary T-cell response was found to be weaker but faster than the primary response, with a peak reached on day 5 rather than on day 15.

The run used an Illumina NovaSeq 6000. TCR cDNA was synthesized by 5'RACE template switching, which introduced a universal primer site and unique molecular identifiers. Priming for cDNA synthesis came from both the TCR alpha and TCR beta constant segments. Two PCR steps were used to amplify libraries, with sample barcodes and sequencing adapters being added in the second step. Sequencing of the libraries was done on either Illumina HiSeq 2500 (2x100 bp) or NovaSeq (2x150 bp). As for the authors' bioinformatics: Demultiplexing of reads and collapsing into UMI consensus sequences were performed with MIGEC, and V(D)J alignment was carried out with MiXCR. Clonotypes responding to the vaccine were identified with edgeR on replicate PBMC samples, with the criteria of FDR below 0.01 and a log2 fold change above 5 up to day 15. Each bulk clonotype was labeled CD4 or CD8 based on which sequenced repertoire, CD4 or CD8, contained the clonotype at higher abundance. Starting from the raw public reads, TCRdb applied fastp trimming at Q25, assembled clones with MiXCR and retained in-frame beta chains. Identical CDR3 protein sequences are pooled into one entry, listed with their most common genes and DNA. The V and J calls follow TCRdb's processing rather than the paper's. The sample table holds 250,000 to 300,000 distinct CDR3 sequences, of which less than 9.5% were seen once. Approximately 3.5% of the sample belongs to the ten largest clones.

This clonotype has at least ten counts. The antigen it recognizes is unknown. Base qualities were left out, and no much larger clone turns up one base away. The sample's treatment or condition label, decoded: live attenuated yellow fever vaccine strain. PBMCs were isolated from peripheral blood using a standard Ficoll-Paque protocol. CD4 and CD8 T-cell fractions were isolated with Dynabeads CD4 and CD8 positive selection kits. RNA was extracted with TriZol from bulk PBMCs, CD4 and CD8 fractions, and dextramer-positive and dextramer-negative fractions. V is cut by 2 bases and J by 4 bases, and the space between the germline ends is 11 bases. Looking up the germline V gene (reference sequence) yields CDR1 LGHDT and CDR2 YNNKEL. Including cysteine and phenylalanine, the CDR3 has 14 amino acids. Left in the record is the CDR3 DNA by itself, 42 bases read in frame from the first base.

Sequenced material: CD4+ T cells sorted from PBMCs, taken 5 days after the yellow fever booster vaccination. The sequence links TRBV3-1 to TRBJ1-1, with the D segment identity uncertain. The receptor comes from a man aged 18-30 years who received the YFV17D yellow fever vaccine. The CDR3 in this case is CASSQSEVRTEAFF. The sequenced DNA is TGTGCCAGCAGCCAAAGCGAGGTACGCACTGAAGCTTTCTTT.